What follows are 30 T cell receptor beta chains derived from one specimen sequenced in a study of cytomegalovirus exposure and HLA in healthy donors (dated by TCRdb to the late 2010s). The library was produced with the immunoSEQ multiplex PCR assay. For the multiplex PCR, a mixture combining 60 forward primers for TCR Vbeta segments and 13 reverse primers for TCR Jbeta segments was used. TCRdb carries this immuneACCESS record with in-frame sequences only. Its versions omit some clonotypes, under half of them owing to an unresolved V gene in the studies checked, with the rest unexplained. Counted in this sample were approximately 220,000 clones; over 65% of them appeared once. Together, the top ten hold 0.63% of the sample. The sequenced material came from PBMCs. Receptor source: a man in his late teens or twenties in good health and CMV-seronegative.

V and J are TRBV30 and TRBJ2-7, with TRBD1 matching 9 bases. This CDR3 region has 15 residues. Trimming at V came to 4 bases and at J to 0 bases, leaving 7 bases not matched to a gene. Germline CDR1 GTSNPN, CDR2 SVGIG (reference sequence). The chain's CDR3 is CAWTLDRGLSYEQYF. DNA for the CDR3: TGTGCCTGGACCCTGGACAGGGGTCTCTCCTACGAGCAGTACTTC.

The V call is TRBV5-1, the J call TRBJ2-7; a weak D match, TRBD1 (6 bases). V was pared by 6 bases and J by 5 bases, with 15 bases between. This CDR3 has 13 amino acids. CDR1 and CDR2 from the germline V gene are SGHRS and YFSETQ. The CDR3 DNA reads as TGCGCCAGCACCCTACAGGGTATCGACGAGCAGTACTTC. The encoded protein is CASTLQGIDEQYF.

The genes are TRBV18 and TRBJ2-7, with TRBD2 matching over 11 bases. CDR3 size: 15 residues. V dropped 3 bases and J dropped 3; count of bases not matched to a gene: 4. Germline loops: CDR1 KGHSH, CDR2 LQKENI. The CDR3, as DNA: TGTGCCAGCTCACCGGGGGGACTAGCGGTCTACGAGCAGTACTTC. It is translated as CASSPGGLAVYEQYF.

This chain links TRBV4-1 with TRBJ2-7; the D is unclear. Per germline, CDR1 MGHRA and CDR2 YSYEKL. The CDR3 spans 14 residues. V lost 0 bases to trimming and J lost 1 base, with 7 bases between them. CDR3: CASSQDWLSYEQYF. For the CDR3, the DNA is TGCGCCAGCAGCCAAGATTGGCTGTCCTACGAGCAGTACTTC.

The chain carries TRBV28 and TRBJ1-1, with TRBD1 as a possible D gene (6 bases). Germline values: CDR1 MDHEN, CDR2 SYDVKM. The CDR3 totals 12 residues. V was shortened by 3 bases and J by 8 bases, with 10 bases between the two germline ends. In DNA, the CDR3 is TGTGCCAGCAGTTTTACCGGGACAGAAGCTTTCTTT. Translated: CASSFTGTEAFF. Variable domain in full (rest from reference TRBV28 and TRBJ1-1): DVKVTQSSRYLVKRTGEKVFLECVQDMDHENMFWYRQDPGLGLRLIYFSYDVKMKEKGDIPEGYSVSREKKERFSLILESASTNQTSMYLCASSFTGTEAFFGQGTRLTVV.

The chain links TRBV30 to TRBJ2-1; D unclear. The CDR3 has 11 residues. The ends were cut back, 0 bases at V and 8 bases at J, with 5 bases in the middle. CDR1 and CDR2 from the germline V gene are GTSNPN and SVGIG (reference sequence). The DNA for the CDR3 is TGTGCCTGGAGTGTATCGGATGAGCAGTTCTTC. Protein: CAWSVSDEQFF.

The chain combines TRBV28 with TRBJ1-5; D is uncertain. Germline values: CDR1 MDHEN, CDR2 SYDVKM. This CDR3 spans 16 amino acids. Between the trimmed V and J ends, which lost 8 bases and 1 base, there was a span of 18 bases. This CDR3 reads CASALFGVGSNQPQHF. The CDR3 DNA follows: TGTGCCAGCGCTCTATTCGGGGTTGGAAGCAATCAGCCCCAGCATTTT.

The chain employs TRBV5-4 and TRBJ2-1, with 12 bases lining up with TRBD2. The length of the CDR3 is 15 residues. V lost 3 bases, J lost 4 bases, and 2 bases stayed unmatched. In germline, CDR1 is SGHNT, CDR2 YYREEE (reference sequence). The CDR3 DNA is TGTGCCAGCAGCTCCCTAGCGGGAGGGTACAATGAGCAGTTCTTC. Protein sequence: CASSSLAGGYNEQFF.

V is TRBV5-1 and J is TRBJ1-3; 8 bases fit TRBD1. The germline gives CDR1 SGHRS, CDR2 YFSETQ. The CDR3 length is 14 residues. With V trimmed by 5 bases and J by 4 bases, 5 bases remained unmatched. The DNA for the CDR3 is TGCGCCAGCAGTGGACAGGGAGCGGGAAACACCATATATTTT. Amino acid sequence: CASSGQGAGNTIYF.

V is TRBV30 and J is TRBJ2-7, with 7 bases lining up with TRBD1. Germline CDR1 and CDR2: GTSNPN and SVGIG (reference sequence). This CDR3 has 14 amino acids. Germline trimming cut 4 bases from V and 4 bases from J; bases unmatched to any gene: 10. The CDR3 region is CAWTKTGSAYEQYF. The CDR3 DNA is TGTGCCTGGACCAAGACAGGGTCCGCGTACGAGCAGTACTTC.

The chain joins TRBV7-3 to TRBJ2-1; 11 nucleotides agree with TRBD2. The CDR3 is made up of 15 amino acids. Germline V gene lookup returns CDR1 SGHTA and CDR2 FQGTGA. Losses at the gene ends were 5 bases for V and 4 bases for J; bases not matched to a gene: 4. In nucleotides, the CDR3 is TGTGCCAGCAGCCTCTTAGCGGGAGGGTACAATGAGCAGTTCTTC. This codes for CASSLLAGGYNEQFF.

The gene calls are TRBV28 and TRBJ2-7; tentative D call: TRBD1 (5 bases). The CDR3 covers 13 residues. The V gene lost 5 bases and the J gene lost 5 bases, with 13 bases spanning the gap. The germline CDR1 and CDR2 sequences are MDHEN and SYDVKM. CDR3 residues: CASSIPGPHEQYF. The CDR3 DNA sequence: TGTGCCAGCAGTATTCCAGGGCCCCACGAGCAGTACTTC.

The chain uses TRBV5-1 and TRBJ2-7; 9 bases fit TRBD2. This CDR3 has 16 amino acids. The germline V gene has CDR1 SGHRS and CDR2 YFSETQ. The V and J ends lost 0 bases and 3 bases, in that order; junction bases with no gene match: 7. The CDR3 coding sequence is TGCGCCAGCAGCTTGGGCAGTAGCGGGAGTTTCTACGAGCAGTACTTC. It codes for CASSLGSSGSFYEQYF. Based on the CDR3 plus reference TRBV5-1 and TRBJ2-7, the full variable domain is KAGVTQTPRYLIKTRGQQVTLSCSPISGHRSVSWYQQTPGQGLQFLFEYFSETQRNKGNFPGRFSGRQFSNSRSEMNVSTLELGDSALYLCASSLGSSGSFYEQYFGPGTRLTVT.

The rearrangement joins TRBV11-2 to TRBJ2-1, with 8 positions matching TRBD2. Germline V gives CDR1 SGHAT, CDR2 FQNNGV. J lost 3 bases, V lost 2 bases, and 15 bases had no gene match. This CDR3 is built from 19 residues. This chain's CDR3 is CASSLSVGTGLGNYNEQFF. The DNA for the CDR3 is TGTGCCAGCAGCTTAAGTGTCGGGACGGGACTAGGGAACTACAATGAGCAGTTCTTC. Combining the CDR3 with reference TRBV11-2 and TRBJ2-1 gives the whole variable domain EAGVAQSPRYKIIEKRQSVAFWCNPISGHATLYWYQQILGQGPKLLIQFQNNGVVDDSQLPKDRFSAERLKGVDSTLKIQPAKLEDSAVYLCASSLSVGTGLGNYNEQFFGPGTRLTVL.

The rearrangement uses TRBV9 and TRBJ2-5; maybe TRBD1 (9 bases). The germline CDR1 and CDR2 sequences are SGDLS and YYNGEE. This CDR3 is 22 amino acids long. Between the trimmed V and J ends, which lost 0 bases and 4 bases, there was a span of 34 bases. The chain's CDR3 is CASSVAPTGGGSGIGSRETQYF. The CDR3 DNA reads TGTGCCAGCAGCGTAGCTCCAACAGGGGGCGGTAGCGGGATCGGGTCTCGAGAGACCCAGTACTTC.

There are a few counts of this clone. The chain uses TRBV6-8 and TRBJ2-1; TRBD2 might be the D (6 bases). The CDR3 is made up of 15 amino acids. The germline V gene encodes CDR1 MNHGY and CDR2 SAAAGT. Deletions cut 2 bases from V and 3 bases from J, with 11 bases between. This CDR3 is CASSYKRVLYNEQFF. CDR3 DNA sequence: TGTGCCAGCAGTTACAAGCGGGTCCTCTACAATGAGCAGTTCTTC.

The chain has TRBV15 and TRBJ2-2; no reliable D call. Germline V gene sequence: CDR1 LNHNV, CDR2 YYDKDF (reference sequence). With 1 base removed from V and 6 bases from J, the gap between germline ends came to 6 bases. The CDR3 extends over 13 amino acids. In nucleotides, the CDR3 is TGTGCCACCAGCAGAGTATCTCCCGGGGAGCTGTTTTTT. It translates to CATSRVSPGELFF.

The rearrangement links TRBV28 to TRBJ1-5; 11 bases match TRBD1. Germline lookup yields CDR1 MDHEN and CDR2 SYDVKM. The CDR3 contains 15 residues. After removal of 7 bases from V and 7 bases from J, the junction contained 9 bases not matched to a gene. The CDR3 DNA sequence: TGTGCCAGCACCCGGGACAGGGGGATCGGGCAGCCCCAGCATTTT. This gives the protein CASTRDRGIGQPQHF.

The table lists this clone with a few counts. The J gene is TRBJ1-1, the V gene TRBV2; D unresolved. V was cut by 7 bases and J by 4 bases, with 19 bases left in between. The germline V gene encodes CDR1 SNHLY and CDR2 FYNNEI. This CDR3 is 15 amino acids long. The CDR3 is CASKWLPEGGTEAFF. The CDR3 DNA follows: TGTGCCAGCAAGTGGTTGCCTGAGGGAGGCACTGAAGCTTTCTTT.

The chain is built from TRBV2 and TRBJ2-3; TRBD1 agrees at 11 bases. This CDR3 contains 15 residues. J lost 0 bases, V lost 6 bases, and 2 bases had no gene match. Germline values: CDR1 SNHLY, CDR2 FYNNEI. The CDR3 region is CASSWDRGSTDTQYF. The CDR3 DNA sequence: TGTGCCAGCAGCTGGGACAGGGGGAGCACAGATACGCAGTATTTT.

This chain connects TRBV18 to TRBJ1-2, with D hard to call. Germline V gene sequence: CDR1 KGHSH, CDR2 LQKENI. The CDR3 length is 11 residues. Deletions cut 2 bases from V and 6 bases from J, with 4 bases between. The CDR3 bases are TGTGCCAGCTCACCAAGCGATGGCTACACCTTC. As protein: CASSPSDGYTF.

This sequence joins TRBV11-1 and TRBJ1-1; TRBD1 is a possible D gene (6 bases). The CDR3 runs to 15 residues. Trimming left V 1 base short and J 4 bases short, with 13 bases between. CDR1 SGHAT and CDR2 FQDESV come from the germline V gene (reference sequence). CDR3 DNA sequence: TGTGCCAGCAGCTTAGGTGGGGGCGGCGGCACTGAAGCTTTCTTT. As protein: CASSLGGGGGTEAFF.

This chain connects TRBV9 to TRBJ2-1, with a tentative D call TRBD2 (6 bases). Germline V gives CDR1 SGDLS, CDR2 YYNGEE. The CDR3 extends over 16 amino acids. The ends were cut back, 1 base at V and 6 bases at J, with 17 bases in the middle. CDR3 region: CASSVRYMEGSNEQFF. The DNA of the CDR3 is TGTGCCAGCAGCGTAAGGTATATGGAGGGTAGCAATGAGCAGTTCTTC.

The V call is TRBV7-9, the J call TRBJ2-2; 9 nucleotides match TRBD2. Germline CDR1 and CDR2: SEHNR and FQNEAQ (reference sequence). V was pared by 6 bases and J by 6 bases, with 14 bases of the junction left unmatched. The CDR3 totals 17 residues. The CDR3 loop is CASSRLAGSGSPGELFF. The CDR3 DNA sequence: TGTGCCAGCAGTCGGCTTGCCGGTAGCGGGAGTCCCGGGGAGCTGTTTTTT.

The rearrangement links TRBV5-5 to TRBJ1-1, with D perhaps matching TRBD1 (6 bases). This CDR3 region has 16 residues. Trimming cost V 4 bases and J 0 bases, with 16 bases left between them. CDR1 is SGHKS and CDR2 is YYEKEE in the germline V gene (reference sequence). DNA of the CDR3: TGTGCCAGCAGCGATAATGCGACAGGCTTGAACACTGAAGCTTTCTTT. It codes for CASSDNATGLNTEAFF.

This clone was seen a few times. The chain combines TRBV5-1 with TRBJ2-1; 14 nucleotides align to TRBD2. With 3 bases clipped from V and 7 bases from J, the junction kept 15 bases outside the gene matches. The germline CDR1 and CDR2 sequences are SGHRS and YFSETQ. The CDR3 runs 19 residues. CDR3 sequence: CASSSPRDRGTSGSNEQFF. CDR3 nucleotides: TGCGCCAGCAGCTCGCCCCGGGACAGGGGGACTAGCGGGAGTAATGAGCAGTTCTTC.

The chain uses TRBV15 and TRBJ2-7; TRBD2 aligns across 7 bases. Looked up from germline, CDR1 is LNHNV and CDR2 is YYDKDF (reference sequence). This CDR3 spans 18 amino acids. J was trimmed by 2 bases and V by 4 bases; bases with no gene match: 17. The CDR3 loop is CATSISPGLSGNPYEQYF. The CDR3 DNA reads TGTGCCACCAGCATTAGTCCTGGGTTGAGCGGGAACCCCTACGAGCAGTACTTC.

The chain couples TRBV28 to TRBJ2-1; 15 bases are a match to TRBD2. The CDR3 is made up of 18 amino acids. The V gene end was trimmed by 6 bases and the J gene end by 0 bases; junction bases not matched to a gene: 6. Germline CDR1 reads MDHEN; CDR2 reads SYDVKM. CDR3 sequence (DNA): TGTGCCAGCAGACCGGGACTAGCGGGAGGTTCCTCCTACAATGAGCAGTTCTTC. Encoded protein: CASRPGLAGGSSYNEQFF.

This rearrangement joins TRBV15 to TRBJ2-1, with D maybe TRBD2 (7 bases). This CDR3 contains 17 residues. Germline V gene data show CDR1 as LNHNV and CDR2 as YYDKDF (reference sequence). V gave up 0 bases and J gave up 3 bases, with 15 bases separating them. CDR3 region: CATSREWGASGYNEQFF. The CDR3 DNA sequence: TGTGCCACCAGCAGAGAGTGGGGGGCTAGCGGCTACAATGAGCAGTTCTTC. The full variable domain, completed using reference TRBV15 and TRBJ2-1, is DAMVIQNPRYQVTQFGKPVTLSCSQTLNHNVMYWYQQKSSQAPKLLFHYYDKDFNNEADTPDNFQSRRPNTSFCFLDIRSPGLGDTAMYLCATSREWGASGYNEQFFGPGTRLTVL.

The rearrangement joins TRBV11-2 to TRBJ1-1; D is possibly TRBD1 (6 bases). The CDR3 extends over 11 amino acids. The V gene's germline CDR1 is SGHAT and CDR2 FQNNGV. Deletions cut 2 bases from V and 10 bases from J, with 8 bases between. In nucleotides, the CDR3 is TGTGCCAGCAGCTTACAGGGGAGAGCTTTCTTT. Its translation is CASSLQGRAFF.